Listed below are T cell receptor beta chains from one sample, sequenced in a study of CD8+CD57+ T cells in acquired aplastic anemia. MiXCR was run by TCRdb on the reads, yielding one entry per CDR3 protein. The repertoire has about 80,000 distinct CDR3 sequences, approximately 46% of them found once; the top ten carry approximately 70%. Input material: sorted CD4+, CD8+, or CD8+CD57+ T cells (not recorded which) from PBMCs. These receptors all stem from a human donor in good health, serving as a control. Both conserved end residues are part of each CDR3. The order of the fields is clone size, V gene, J gene, D gene, CDR3 protein, CDR3 DNA. The D gene is left open where the match is weak. Some rows mark clone size as missing; the rest say once, few, many or name a class of expanded clone.

>.|TRBV25-1|TRBJ2-5|TRBD2
CASSEITGTIQETQYF
TGTGCCAGCAGCGAAATCACCGGGACTATCCAAGAGACCCAGTACTTC
>.|TRBV30|TRBJ1-3|.
CAWSLDSGNTIYF
TGTGCCTGGAGTTTGGACTCTGGAAACACCATATATTTT
>few|TRBV27|TRBJ2-3|TRBD2
CASSLSLAGAGDTQYF
TGTGCCAGCAGTTTATCCCTAGCGGGAGCGGGTGATACGCAGTATTTT
>.|TRBV25-1|TRBJ2-3|TRBD2
CASSALAGYWQYF
TGTGCCAGCAGTGCCCTAGCGGGCTATTGGCAGTATTTT
>few|TRBV4-2|TRBJ2-1|.
CASSTKNSLPYNEQFF
TGTGCCAGCAGCACTAAGAACAGCCTTCCTTACAATGAGCAGTTCTTC
>many|TRBV19|TRBJ1-1|TRBD1
CASSPRQGINTEAFF
TGTGCCAGTAGTCCACGACAGGGGATAAACACTGAAGCTTTCTTT
>.|TRBV7-8|TRBJ2-7|TRBD2
CASSEMLTSGLTEQYF
TGTGCCAGCAGCGAGATGTTGACTAGCGGACTTACCGAGCAGTACTTC
>.|TRBV11-1|TRBJ1-6|.
CASSLHGTSYSPLHF
TGTGCCAGCAGCTTACATGGGACATCTTATTCACCCCTCCACTTT
>many|TRBV6-1|TRBJ2-7|.
CASSEAMTGSYEQYF
TGTGCCAGCAGTGAAGCAATGACGGGGTCCTACGAGCAGTACTTC
>.|TRBV4-1|TRBJ2-3|.
CASSQDPGQLTDTQYF
TGCGCCAGCAGCCAAGATCCCGGACAGCTCACAGATACGCAGTATTTT
>many|TRBV4-1|TRBJ2-7|.
CASSQDQGSSYEQYF
TGCGCCAGCAGCCAAGATCAGGGTAGCTCCTACGAGCAGTACTTC
>.|TRBV5-1|TRBJ2-7|.
CASSSDSLSYEQYF
TGCGCCAGCAGCTCAGACTCCCTTTCCTACGAGCAGTACTTC
>.|TRBV2|TRBJ2-7|TRBD1
CASRRDSDYEQYF
TGTGCCAGCAGACGGGACAGCGACTACGAGCAGTACTTC
>.|TRBV29-1|TRBJ2-7|.
CSVEDGDPPYEQYF
TGCAGCGTTGAAGATGGGGACCCCCCCTACGAGCAGTACTTC
>few|TRBV27|TRBJ1-1|TRBD1
CASGTGGALTEAFF
TGTGCCAGCGGAACAGGGGGCGCGCTCACTGAAGCTTTCTTT
>few|TRBV19|TRBJ1-5|.
CASSVGAEPYEHF
TGTGCCAGTAGCGTTGGGGCAGAACCCTACGAGCATTTT
>.|TRBV2|TRBJ2-7|TRBD2
CASTDGGWEQYF
TGTGCCAGCACGGACGGGGGGTGGGAGCAGTACTTC
>.|TRBV13|TRBJ2-1|TRBD2
CASSSLDTSGDYNEQFF
TGTGCCAGCAGCTCCCTCGATACTAGCGGGGACTACAATGAGCAGTTCTTC
>once|TRBV30|TRBJ2-7|.
CASTEGYEQYF
TGTGCCTCTACCGAGGGCTATGAGCAGTACTTC
>.|TRBV24-1|TRBJ2-1|TRBD2
CATSDPTSGSVNNEQFF
TGTGCCACCAGTGACCCAACTAGCGGGAGTGTCAACAATGAGCAGTTCTTC
>many|TRBV15|TRBJ2-3|.
CATGPRGPDTQYF
TGTGCCACGGGGCCCCGGGGTCCAGATACGCAGTATTTT
>many|TRBV10-3|TRBJ1-2|.
CAIKLDGDYGYTF
TGTGCCATCAAACTGGACGGAGACTATGGCTACACCTTC
>.|TRBV9|TRBJ2-5|.
CASSVSGTGQETQYF
TGTGCCAGCAGCGTATCAGGGACGGGCCAAGAGACCCAGTACTTC
>.|TRBV6-1|TRBJ2-1|.
CASGGTINEQFF
TGTGCCAGCGGAGGGACGATCAATGAGCAGTTCTTC
>many|TRBV10-3|TRBJ1-2|TRBD1
CAISSPPPGQGPIYGYTF
TGTGCCATCAGCTCCCCCCCCCCGGGACAGGGCCCAATCTATGGCTACACCTTC
>many|TRBV19|TRBJ1-2|.
CASTGEWGYTF
TGTGCCAGTACAGGGGAGTGGGGCTACACCTTC
>.|TRBV27|TRBJ1-1|TRBD1
CASSSGQGGRTEAFF
TGTGCCAGCAGTTCGGGACAGGGGGGACGCACTGAAGCTTTCTTT
>few|TRBV10-3|TRBJ2-7|.
CAISESGDSMLHEQYF
TGTGCCATCAGTGAGTCAGGTGACTCCATGCTCCACGAGCAGTACTTC
>.|TRBV15|TRBJ1-6|.
CATSRGSGNSPLHF
TGTGCCACCAGCAGAGGCTCAGGGAATTCACCCCTCCACTTT
>many|TRBV15|TRBJ2-2|.
CATSGSRSVTGELFF
TGTGCCACCAGCGGGTCTAGAAGCGTCACCGGGGAGCTGTTTTTT
>.|TRBV2|TRBJ2-3|TRBD2
CARGDLSGGADTQYF
TGTGCCAGGGGAGATTTGTCCGGGGGGGCAGATACGCAGTATTTT
>many|TRBV15|TRBJ1-1|.
CATSRDEGEVAFF
TGTGCCACCAGCAGAGATGAGGGAGAAGTAGCTTTCTTT
>many|TRBV19|TRBJ2-7|TRBD1
CASSITGRGKDEQYF
TGTGCCAGTAGTATCACAGGCAGGGGGAAGGACGAGCAGTACTTC
>few|TRBV24-1|TRBJ2-7|.
CATSETLGQSYEQYF
TGTGCCACCAGTGAAACCCTAGGACAGTCCTACGAGCAGTACTTC
>many|TRBV15|TRBJ2-7|TRBD1
CATSRGGQGLNEQYF
TGTGCCACCAGCAGAGGGGGACAGGGGTTGAACGAGCAGTACTTC
>.|TRBV7-3|TRBJ2-3|TRBD2
CASRSSGVTDTQYF
TGTGCCAGCAGGTCTAGCGGGGTAACAGATACGCAGTATTTT
>.|TRBV27|TRBJ2-7|.
CASSFSRGAQYEQYF
TGTGCCAGCAGTTTTTCAAGGGGCGCGCAATACGAGCAGTACTTC
>.|TRBV27|TRBJ1-1|.
CASSLVRGGFGTEAFF
TGTGCCAGCAGTTTGGTTAGGGGTGGGTTTGGCACTGAAGCTTTCTTT
>.|TRBV24-1|TRBJ1-2|.
CATRQFQGGRGYTF
TGTGCCACCCGTCAGTTCCAGGGAGGACGAGGCTACACCTTC
>.|TRBV4-2|TRBJ2-2|TRBD1
CASSPLTGLRELFF
TGTGCCAGCAGCCCCTTGACAGGGTTGAGGGAGCTGTTTTTT
>many|TRBV9|TRBJ2-5|TRBD2
CASSVPTSGEQETQYF
TGTGCCAGCAGCGTACCTACTAGCGGGGAACAAGAGACCCAGTACTTC
>many|TRBV25-1|TRBJ2-3|TRBD2
CASSALAGAGTDTQYF
TGTGCCAGCAGTGCCCTAGCGGGGGCGGGCACAGATACGCAGTATTTT
>few|TRBV20-1|TRBJ1-2|.
CSAAAPWKPTPIPYGYTF
TGCAGTGCTGCCGCCCCCTGGAAACCTACCCCCATTCCCTATGGCTACACCTTC
>.|TRBV3-1|TRBJ2-5|.
CTSSQPIGTFQETQYF
TGTACCAGCAGCCAACCCATTGGGACATTCCAAGAGACCCAGTACTTC
>.|TRBV20-1|TRBJ1-2|TRBD1
CSARATGKDYGYTF
TGCAGTGCTAGAGCGACAGGGAAGGACTATGGCTACACCTTC
>many|TRBV5-1|TRBJ2-7|.
CASSLTASSYEQYF
TGCGCCAGCAGCTTGACGGCTAGCTCCTACGAGCAGTACTTC
>many|TRBV9|TRBJ1-1|TRBD1
CASSGRQGVNTEAFF
TGTGCCAGCAGTGGGAGACAGGGGGTGAACACTGAAGCTTTCTTT
>.|TRBV15|TRBJ2-5|.
CATSPTALETQYF
TGTGCCACCAGTCCGACTGCCCTGGAGACCCAGTACTTC
>few|TRBV6-4|TRBJ2-1|.
CASSVAEYNEQFF
TGTGCCAGCAGTGTAGCGGAATACAATGAGCAGTTCTTC
>.|TRBV7-2|TRBJ2-3|.
CASSAGVQAQYF
TGTGCCAGCAGCGCCGGGGTACAGGCGCAGTATTTT
>.|TRBV7-2|TRBJ1-6|.
CASRVDSSYNSPLHF
TGTGCCAGCAGAGTGGACAGCTCCTATAATTCACCCCTCCACTTT
>many|TRBV6-5|TRBJ2-5|.
CASSYSRRQETQYF
TGTGCCAGCAGTTACTCTAGACGTCAAGAGACCCAGTACTTC
>many|TRBV15|TRBJ2-1|.
CATSRVADNEQFF
TGTGCCACCAGCAGAGTGGCGGACAATGAGCAGTTCTTC
>.|TRBV10-1|TRBJ1-1|.
CASSYAQEGGTGAFF
TGCGCCAGCAGTTACGCACAGGAAGGAGGCACTGGAGCTTTCTTT
>many|TRBV20-1|TRBJ2-3|TRBD2
CSARDVSSGTDTQYF
TGCAGTGCTAGAGATGTTAGTAGCGGGACAGATACGCAGTATTTT